These T cell receptor beta chains were read from a single sample in a study of OX40 agonist ivuxolimab in advanced cancers. The repertoire was sequenced with immunoSEQ multiplex PCR; TCRdb's copy has only in-frame clones and lacks some. The data contain more than 45,000 clones, roughly four fifths of them singletons. This specimen was CD4+ or CD8+ T cells sorted from blood, taken in a trial of the OX40 agonist ivuxolimab. The receptor set was obtained from an adult with an advanced solid tumor such as melanoma, head and neck, liver or kidney cancer. Both conserved end residues are part of each CDR3. Each record gives: J gene, D gene, V gene, clone size, CDR3 DNA, CDR3 protein. The D gene is left open where the match is weak. Clone size is not always given. Where it is, it says once, few, many or a class for expanded clones.

>TRBJ1-2|TRBD1|TRBV5-8|.
TGTGCCAGCAGCTCGGGACAGGGTCGTTATGGCTACACCTTC
CASSSGQGRYGYTF
>TRBJ2-7|TRBD1|TRBV29-1|.
TGCAGCGTCAAGGGGGACAGGGGCTACGAGCAGTACTTC
CSVKGDRGYEQYF
>TRBJ2-2|.|TRBV9|.
TGTGCCAGCAGCGGGGTAGCGGTGAACACCGGGGAGCTGTTTTTT
CASSGVAVNTGELFF
>TRBJ2-7|.|TRBV6-6|.
TGTGCCAGCAGAGGTACGATCCACGAGCAGTACTTC
CASRGTIHEQYF
>TRBJ2-1|.|TRBV29-1|.
TGCAGCGTTCAACACGGGAGAGGCTACAATGAGCAGTTCTTC
CSVQHGRGYNEQFF
>TRBJ1-1|.|TRBV28|.
TGTGCCAGCTCCTCAGCCCTTTTCACTGAAGCTTTCTTT
CASSSALFTEAFF
>TRBJ1-6|.|TRBV7-2|.
TGTGCCAGCAGCCCCGATCGGGGTCTCACCCTCCACTTT
CASSPDRGLTLHF
>TRBJ1-1|.|TRBV7-9|few
TGTGCCAGCAGCCCCGCGGCGGGGGAGACTGAAGCTTTCTTT
CASSPAAGETEAFF
>TRBJ1-2|TRBD1|TRBV6-4|.
TGTGCCAGCAGTCAGGACAGGCTGACTAACTATGGCTACACCTTC
CASSQDRLTNYGYTF
>TRBJ1-2|.|TRBV28|.
TGTGCCAGCACCCTTATCCCAACAGGGCGGGGGGTCTATGGCTACACCTTC
CASTLIPTGRGVYGYTF
>TRBJ1-2|TRBD1|TRBV11-2|.
TGTGCCAGCAGCTTGGACAGGGTGAGCTATGGCTACACCTTC
CASSLDRVSYGYTF
>TRBJ1-1|.|TRBV5-4|few
TGTGCCAGCAGCTTGGTTGGGGATAGGGTAGTGAACACTGAAGCTTTCTTT
CASSLVGDRVVNTEAFF
>TRBJ2-7|.|TRBV30|few
TGTGCCTGGACTGCTTCCCCAGGGGTCTACGAGCAGTACTTC
CAWTASPGVYEQYF
>TRBJ1-1|TRBD1|TRBV5-6|once
TGTGCCAGCAGCGAGAGGGGTAGACAGGGGACCACTGAAGCTTTCTTT
CASSERGRQGTTEAFF
>TRBJ1-1|TRBD1|TRBV11-3|.
TGTGCCAGCAGCCGACTGAGGACAGGTTCCCCAACGAACACTGAAGCTTTCTTT
CASSRLRTGSPTNTEAFF
>TRBJ1-1|.|TRBV19|once
TGTGCCAGTCGGATGGGGGGGCAGAGCACTGAAGCTTTCTTT
CASRMGGQSTEAFF